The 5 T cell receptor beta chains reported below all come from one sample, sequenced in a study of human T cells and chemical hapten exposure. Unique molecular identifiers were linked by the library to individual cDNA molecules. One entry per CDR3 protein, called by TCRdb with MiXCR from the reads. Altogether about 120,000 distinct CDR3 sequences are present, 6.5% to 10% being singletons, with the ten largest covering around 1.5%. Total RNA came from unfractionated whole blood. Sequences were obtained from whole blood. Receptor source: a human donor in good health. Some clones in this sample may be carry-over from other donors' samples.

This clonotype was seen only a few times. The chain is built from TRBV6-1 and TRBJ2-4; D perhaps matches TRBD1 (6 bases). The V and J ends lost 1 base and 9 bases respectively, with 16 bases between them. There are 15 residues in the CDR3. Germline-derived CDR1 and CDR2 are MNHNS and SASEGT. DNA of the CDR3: TGTGCCAGCAGTGAAGTGAACAGGGATTGGGTCATTCAGTACTTC. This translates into CASSEVNRDWVIQYF.

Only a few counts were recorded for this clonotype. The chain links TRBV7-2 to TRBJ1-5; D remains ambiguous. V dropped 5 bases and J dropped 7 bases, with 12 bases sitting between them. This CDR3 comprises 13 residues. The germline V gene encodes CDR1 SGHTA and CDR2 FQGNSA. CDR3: CASSISEGQPQHF. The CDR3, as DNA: TGTGCCAGCAGCATAAGTGAGGGACAGCCCCAGCATTTT.

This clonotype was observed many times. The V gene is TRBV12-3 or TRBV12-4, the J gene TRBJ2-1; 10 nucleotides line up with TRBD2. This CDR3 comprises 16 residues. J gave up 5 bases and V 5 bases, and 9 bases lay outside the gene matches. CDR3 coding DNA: TGTGCCAGCAGTCCCCGGACTAGCGGAGACCACAATGAGCAGTTCTTC. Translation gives CASSPRTSGDHNEQFF.

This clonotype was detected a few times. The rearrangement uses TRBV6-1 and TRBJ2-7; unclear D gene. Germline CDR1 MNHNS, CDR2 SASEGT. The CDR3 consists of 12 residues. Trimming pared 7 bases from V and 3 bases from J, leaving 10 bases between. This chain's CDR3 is CASTDGYYEQYF. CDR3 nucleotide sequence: TGTGCCAGCACGGACGGATACTACGAGCAGTACTTC.

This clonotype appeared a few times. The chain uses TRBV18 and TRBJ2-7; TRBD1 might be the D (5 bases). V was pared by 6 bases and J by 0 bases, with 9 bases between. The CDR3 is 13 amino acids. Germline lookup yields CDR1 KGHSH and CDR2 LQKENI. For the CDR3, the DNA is TGTGCCAGCTCGCGGACACTCTCCTACGAGCAGTACTTC. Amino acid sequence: CASSRTLSYEQYF.